A single sample is the source of the 24 T cell receptor beta chains below, sequenced in a study of beta chain features in type 1 diabetes. Their antigen targets remain unknown. General study results and limits: All four CD4+ subsets of Type 1 diabetes patients contained TCRB CDR3s that were moderately but significantly shorter.

The authors reverse transcribed all of the isolated RNA, so sequencing captured expressed TCRB transcripts. Data came from immunoSEQ multiplex PCR; TCRdb stores just in-frame clones and leaves some out. Among 680,000 or so clones listed, around 15% were seen once. Sequencing was done on a sample of naive CD4+ T cells from blood. The source of these receptors is a man aged 18-30 years with type 1 diabetes.

This rearrangement joins TRBV18 to TRBJ1-1, with TRBD1 matching 8 bases. Germline lookup yields CDR1 KGHSH and CDR2 LQKENI. The CDR3 loop spans 15 amino acids. The junction had 6 bases not matched to a gene; V was cut back by 5 bases and J by 1 base. CDR3 in DNA: TGTGCCAGCTCAAAACGACAGGGGAGGAACACTGAAGCTTTCTTT. As protein: CASSKRQGRNTEAFF.

As DNA, the CDR3 is TGTGCCAGCAGAAGGACAGATAGCTCCTACGAGCAGTACTTC. Translated, it gives CASRRTDSSYEQYF. The V and J genes are TRBV6-1 and TRBJ2-7; TRBD1 is a possible D gene (6 bases). Germline V lookup: CDR1 MNHNS, CDR2 SASEGT. V lost 6 bases to trimming and J lost 0 bases, with 12 bases between them. The CDR3 contains 14 residues.

The chain carries TRBV5-6 and TRBJ1-5; D gene uncertain. The CDR3 runs to 14 residues. V was shortened by 2 bases and J by 4 bases, with 10 bases between the two germline ends. Per the germline V gene, CDR1 is SGHDT and CDR2 is YYEEEE. Here the CDR3 DNA reads TGTGCCAGCAGCTTTGGGTTTTCTAATCAGCCCCAGCATTTT. This gives the protein CASSFGFSNQPQHF.

This clone has a handful of counts. The J gene is TRBJ2-3, the V gene TRBV28; 10 bases match TRBD1. This CDR3 region has 14 residues. Germline-derived CDR1 and CDR2 are MDHEN and SYDVKM. V shed 5 bases and J 6 bases; nucleotides not matched to a gene: 5. CDR3 nucleotides: TGTGCCAGCAGTCCTCGACAGGGGGCTGATACGCAGTATTTT. Amino acid sequence: CASSPRQGADTQYF. Complete variable domain (other parts from reference TRBV28 and TRBJ2-3): DVKVTQSSRYLVKRTGEKVFLECVQDMDHENMFWYRQDPGLGLRLIYFSYDVKMKEKGDIPEGYSVSREKKERFSLILESASTNQTSMYLCASSPRQGADTQYFGPGTRLTVL.

There are a few counts of this clone. This chain joins TRBV11-1 and TRBJ2-2; the D gene is possibly TRBD2 (5 bases). The V end lost 4 bases, the J end lost 7 bases, and 10 bases lay between the germline ends. This CDR3 contains 13 residues. The germline gives CDR1 SGHAT, CDR2 FQDESV (reference sequence). CDR3 loop: CASSYGEHGELFF. As DNA, the CDR3 is TGTGCCAGCAGCTACGGGGAACACGGGGAGCTGTTTTTT.

This clone has a handful of counts. The V call is TRBV5-4, the J call TRBJ1-4; the D gene is possibly TRBD1 (6 bases). V lost 0 bases to trimming and J lost 0 bases, with 6 bases between them. In germline, CDR1 is SGHNT, CDR2 YYREEE (reference sequence). The CDR3 contains 15 residues. The DNA of the CDR3 is TGTGCCAGCAGCTTGGACAGGGCAACTAATGAAAAACTGTTTTTT. Protein product: CASSLDRATNEKLFF.

In its sample, this clone was seen a few times. V and J are TRBV10-3 and TRBJ1-2; 7 bases are a match to TRBD1. CDR1 ENHRY and CDR2 SYGVKD come from the germline V gene. The V and J ends lost 3 bases and 4 bases, in that order; junction bases with no gene match: 5. The CDR3 covers 14 residues. CDR3 in DNA: TGTGCCATCAGTGAAGCGACAGGGATCTATGGCTACACCTTC. Protein: CAISEATGIYGYTF.

The rearrangement joins TRBV28 to TRBJ2-7; a possible D gene is TRBD1 (8 bases). This CDR3 spans 15 amino acids. V gave up 3 bases and J gave up 3 bases, with 15 bases separating them. The germline V gene has CDR1 MDHEN and CDR2 SYDVKM. The CDR3 DNA is TGTGCCAGCAGTTTCTCACAGGGGGGGAGCTACGAGCAGTACTTC. Translating gives CASSFSQGGSYEQYF.

This clone was counted between two and nine times. The rearrangement joins TRBV30 to TRBJ1-5, with TRBD1 as a possible D gene (5 bases). Trimming took off 4 bases at V and 7 bases at J, with 14 bases between the two ends. Germline loops: CDR1 GTSNPN, CDR2 SVGIG (reference sequence). The CDR3 sequence is 13 residues long. The CDR3 region has the DNA TGTGCCTGGACCCCCGGGACCGACCAGCCCCAGCATTTT. It yields the protein CAWTPGTDQPQHF.

This chain joins TRBV10-3 and TRBJ2-2; 9 nucleotides match TRBD2. The CDR3 spans 15 residues. The germline gives CDR1 ENHRY, CDR2 SYGVKD. The V segment lost 10 bases and the J segment 3 bases; nucleotides outside the gene matches: 9. The CDR3 DNA follows: TGTGCCACCAGAAGCGGGGGGCACCACACCGGGGAGCTGTTTTTT. This codes for CATRSGGHHTGELFF.

The rearrangement links TRBV2 to TRBJ1-2, with 7 bases aligning to TRBD1. Looked up from germline, CDR1 is SNHLY and CDR2 is FYNNEI. The ends lost 2 bases at V and 6 bases at J; junction bases unmatched: 6. The CDR3 contains 14 residues. CDR3 sequence: CASSERKGADGYTF. CDR3 nucleotide sequence: TGTGCCAGCAGTGAAAGGAAGGGGGCTGATGGCTACACCTTC.

This clone was seen a handful of times. V gene TRBV4-1 combines with J gene TRBJ1-5; D is ambiguous. Germline values: CDR1 MGHRA, CDR2 YSYEKL. The CDR3 is 14 amino acids. Trimming left V 2 bases short and J 1 base short, with 6 bases between. CDR3 bases: TGCGCCAGCAGCCAATTAGGAAGCAATCAGCCCCAGCATTTT. Translation gives CASSQLGSNQPQHF.

This clone was seen more than once but under ten times. V gene TRBV29-1 combines with J gene TRBJ1-1; D remains ambiguous. The CDR3 is 13 residues long. Germline V gives CDR1 SQVTM, CDR2 ANQGSEA. The V end lost 4 bases, the J end lost 6 bases, and 15 bases lay between the germline ends. For the CDR3, the DNA is TGCAGCGTTGTTCCAGTCCGGGGATCTGAAGCTTTCTTT. It is translated as CSVVPVRGSEAFF.

This clone was seen a few times. The chain joins TRBV27 to TRBJ2-7; D gene unclear. The germline V gene encodes CDR1 MNHEY and CDR2 SMNVEV (reference sequence). This CDR3 has 13 amino acids. V was clipped by 3 bases and J by 4 bases, with 10 bases between them. Written as DNA, the CDR3 is TGTGCCAGCAGTTTTCTGGACGGTTACGAGCAGTACTTC. Protein: CASSFLDGYEQYF.

A note on this clone: This specimen includes other DNA sequences encoding the same CDR3. The rearrangement links TRBV7-9 to TRBJ1-1; TRBD1 matches at 9 bases. The CDR3 is 14 residues long. The germline CDR1 and CDR2 sequences are SEHNR and FQNEAQ (reference sequence). The trim removed 3 bases at V and 5 bases at J, leaving 4 bases unmatched. The CDR3 DNA sequence: TGTGCCAGCAGCTTGGGACAGGGACGGACTGAAGCTTTCTTT. Protein sequence: CASSLGQGRTEAFF.

This clone was seen more than once but under ten times. The rearrangement uses TRBV30 and TRBJ1-5; D is undetermined. From germline, CDR1 is GTSNPN and CDR2 SVGIG (reference sequence). The CDR3 covers 14 residues. V was pared by 1 base and J by 3 bases, with 10 bases between. In DNA form, the CDR3 reads TGTGCCTGGAGTGGGACCGGCCCCAATCAGCCCCAGCATTTT. Protein product: CAWSGTGPNQPQHF.

Worth noting for this clone: A much larger clone lies one base from this, so it may be a read error. Other DNA sequences in the sample encode the same CDR3. The chain links TRBV2 to TRBJ2-7; D ambiguous. This CDR3 contains 11 residues. Germline V gene sequence: CDR1 SNHLY, CDR2 FYNNEI. V shed 5 bases and J shed 1 base, with 3 bases lying between them. As DNA, the CDR3 is TGTGCCAGCAGTTCTTCCTACGAGCAGTACTTC. Translated, it gives CASSSSYEQYF.

This clone was recorded a few times. The chain combines TRBV13 with TRBJ1-4; 7 bases match TRBD1. CDR1 and CDR2 (germline): PRHDT, FYEKMQ (reference sequence). The CDR3 consists of 13 residues. V lost 4 bases and J lost 6; bases outside the gene matches: 2. Written as DNA, the CDR3 is TGTGCCAGCAGCTCAACAGGGGATGAAAAACTGTTTTTT. Translating gives CASSSTGDEKLFF.

The V call is TRBV5-1, the J call TRBJ2-7, with D possibly matching TRBD1 (6 bases). CDR1 is SGHRS, CDR2 YFSETQ, per germline. The CDR3 extends over 14 amino acids. V lost 2 bases and J 2 bases, leaving 11 bases between the germline ends. CDR3: CASSLDRPAYEQYF. CDR3 nucleotides: TGCGCCAGCAGCTTAGACAGGCCGGCCTACGAGCAGTACTTC.

The V and J genes are TRBV6-6 and TRBJ2-7; D is undetermined. The V end was cut by 5 bases, the J end by 1 base, with 9 bases between. CDR3 length: 13 residues. Germline values: CDR1 MNHNY, CDR2 SVGAGI (reference sequence). Written as DNA, the CDR3 is TGTGCCAGCAGTCCACTAAATTCCTACGAGCAGTACTTC. It is translated as CASSPLNSYEQYF.

This clone was found a few times. The chain uses TRBV29-1 and TRBJ1-1, with unresolved D. Germline V gene data show CDR1 as SQVTM and CDR2 as ANQGSEA. This CDR3 has 12 amino acids. Trimming left V 4 bases short and J 0 bases short, with 6 bases between. CDR3 DNA sequence: TGCAGCGTTGTTCAGATGAACACTGAAGCTTTCTTT. It specifies CSVVQMNTEAFF.

This clone was counted a few times. The V and J genes are TRBV5-1 and TRBJ2-7; 8 bases map to TRBD1. V gave up 1 base and J gave up 3 bases; unmatched junction bases: 9. The CDR3 sequence is 16 residues long. Germline V CDR1 and CDR2: SGHRS, YFSETQ. In nucleotides, the CDR3 is TGCGCCAGCAGCTTGTCCCAGGGGGCCGAAGGCTACGAGCAGTACTTC. This sequence encodes CASSLSQGAEGYEQYF. The full variable domain, in which reference TRBV5-1 and TRBJ2-7 provide the parts outside the CDR3, is KAGVTQTPRYLIKTRGQQVTLSCSPISGHRSVSWYQQTPGQGLQFLFEYFSETQRNKGNFPGRFSGRQFSNSRSEMNVSTLELGDSALYLCASSLSQGAEGYEQYFGPGTRLTVT.

The DNA of the CDR3 is TGTGCCAGCAGTTACCGACGCTCGCGGGCCCTCCACTTT. Its protein is CASSYRRSRALHF. The rearrangement uses TRBV6-5 and TRBJ1-6, with D unclear. This CDR3 comprises 13 residues. V was clipped by 2 bases and J by 14 bases, with 13 bases between them. From germline, CDR1 is MNHEY and CDR2 SVGAGI.

Concerning this clone itself: Other DNA sequences in this specimen translate into the identical CDR3. V usage is TRBV28 and J usage is TRBJ1-5; D is unresolved. Deletions cut 3 bases from V and 0 bases from J, with 3 bases between. The germline V gene encodes CDR1 MDHEN and CDR2 SYDVKM. The CDR3 spans 13 residues. Written as DNA, the CDR3 is TGTGCCAGCAGTTTGGATAGCAATCAGCCCCAGCATTTT. Its translation is CASSLDSNQPQHF.